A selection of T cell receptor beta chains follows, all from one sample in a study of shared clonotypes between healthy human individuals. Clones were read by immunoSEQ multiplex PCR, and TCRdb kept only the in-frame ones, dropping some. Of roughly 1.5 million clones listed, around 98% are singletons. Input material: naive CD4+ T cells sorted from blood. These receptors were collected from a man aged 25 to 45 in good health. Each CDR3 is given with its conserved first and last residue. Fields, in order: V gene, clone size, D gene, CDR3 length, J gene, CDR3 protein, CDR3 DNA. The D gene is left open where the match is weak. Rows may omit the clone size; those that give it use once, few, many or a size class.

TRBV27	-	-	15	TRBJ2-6	CASRQSTTGANVLTF	TGTGCCAGCAGGCAAAGTACGACTGGGGCCAACGTCCTGACTTTC
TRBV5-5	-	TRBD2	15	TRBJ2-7	CASRMRLAGVFEQYF	TGTGCCAGCAGAATGAGACTAGCGGGAGTTTTCGAGCAGTACTTC
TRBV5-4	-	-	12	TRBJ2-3	CASNNLEDTQYF	TGTGCCAGCAACAATTTGGAAGATACGCAGTATTTT
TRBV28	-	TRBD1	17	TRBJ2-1	CASSLWQGTGNNNEQFF	TGTGCCAGCAGTTTATGGCAAGGGACAGGGAATAACAATGAGCAGTTCTTC
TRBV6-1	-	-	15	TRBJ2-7	CASTPGWPLSYEQYF	TGTGCCAGCACGCCCGGGTGGCCTCTCAGTTACGAGCAGTACTTC
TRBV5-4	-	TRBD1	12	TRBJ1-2	CASSLDRVGYTF	TGTGCCAGCAGCTTAGACAGGGTTGGCTACACCTTC
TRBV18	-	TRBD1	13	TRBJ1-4	CASSLGQDEKLFF	TGTGCCAGCTCCCTGGGACAGGATGAAAAACTGTTTTTT
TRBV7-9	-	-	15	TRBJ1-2	CASSLDRGGGHGYTF	TGTGCCAGCAGCTTAGATCGTGGCGGGGGGCATGGCTACACCTTC
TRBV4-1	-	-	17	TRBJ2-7	CASSQEMGTSNAYEQYF	TGCGCCAGCAGCCAAGAAATGGGTACTAGCAATGCCTACGAGCAGTACTTC
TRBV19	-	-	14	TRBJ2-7	CASSISGVSYEQYF	TGTGCCAGTAGCATTTCCGGGGTTTCCTACGAGCAGTACTTC
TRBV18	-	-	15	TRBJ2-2	CASSLGHSGAGELFF	TGTGCCAGCTCCCTTGGGCACTCTGGGGCCGGGGAGCTGTTTTTT
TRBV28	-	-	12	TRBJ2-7	CASSLQGGEQYF	TGTGCCAGCAGTTTGCAGGGGGGAGAGCAGTACTTC
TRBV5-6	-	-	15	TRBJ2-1	CASSLIPGQGNEQFF	TGTGCCAGCAGCTTGATTCCGGGACAAGGCAATGAGCAGTTCTTC
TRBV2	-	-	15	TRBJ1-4	CASRDKGLVGEKLFF	TGTGCCAGCAGGGACAAGGGCTTAGTGGGGGAAAAACTGTTTTTT
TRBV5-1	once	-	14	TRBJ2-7	CASQSNLHSYEQYF	TGCGCCAGCCAGTCCAATCTACATTCCTACGAGCAGTACTTC
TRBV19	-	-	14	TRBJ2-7	CASSIEYRSYEQYF	TGTGCCAGTAGTATTGAATACCGGTCCTACGAGCAGTACTTC
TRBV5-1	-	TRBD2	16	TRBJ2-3	CASSTLAGGFTDTQYF	TGCGCCAGCAGCACCCTAGCGGGAGGCTTTACAGATACGCAGTATTTT
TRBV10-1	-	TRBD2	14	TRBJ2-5	CASSPSGGRETQYF	TGCGCCAGCAGCCCTAGCGGGGGGCGGGAGACCCAGTACTTC
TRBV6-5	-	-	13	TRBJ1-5	CASAGGLGQPQHF	TGTGCCAGTGCCGGGGGCTTGGGGCAGCCCCAGCATTTT
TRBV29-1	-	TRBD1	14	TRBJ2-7	CSVAPDRDPYEQYF	TGCAGCGTTGCCCCGGACAGGGATCCCTACGAGCAGTACTTC
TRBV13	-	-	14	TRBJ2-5	CASGQNRAQETQYF	TGTGCCAGCGGCCAGAACAGGGCTCAAGAGACCCAGTACTTC
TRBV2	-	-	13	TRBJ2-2	CASSVRAGGELFF	TGTGCCAGCAGTGTTAGAGCGGGCGGGGAGCTGTTTTTT
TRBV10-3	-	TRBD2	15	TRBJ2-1	CAISGTSGIYNEQFF	TGTGCCATCAGTGGGACTAGCGGGATTTACAATGAGCAGTTCTTC
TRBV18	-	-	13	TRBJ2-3	CASSQGVGDTQYF	TGTGCCAGCTCACAGGGGGTAGGCGATACGCAGTATTTT
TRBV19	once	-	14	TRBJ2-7	CASSISSMGYEQYF	TGTGCCAGTAGTATATCGAGCATGGGCTACGAGCAGTACTTC
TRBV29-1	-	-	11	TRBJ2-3	CSGAKSDTQYF	TGCAGCGGCGCGAAGTCAGATACGCAGTATTTT
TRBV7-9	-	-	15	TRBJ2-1	CASSPLWGSYNEQFF	TGTGCCAGCAGCCCTCTCTGGGGCTCCTACAATGAGCAGTTCTTC
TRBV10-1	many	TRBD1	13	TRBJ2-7	CAIPGQGAWEQYF	TGCGCCATCCCGGGACAGGGGGCTTGGGAGCAGTACTTC
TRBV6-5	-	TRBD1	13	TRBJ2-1	CASKRTGLSEQFF	TGTGCCAGCAAGAGGACAGGTCTGAGTGAGCAGTTCTTC
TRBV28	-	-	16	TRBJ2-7	CASSLEGQGGSREQYF	TGTGCCAGCAGTTTAGAGGGGCAGGGTGGCTCTAGGGAGCAGTACTTC
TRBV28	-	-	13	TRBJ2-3	CASSFRNTDTQYF	TGTGCCAGCAGTTTCAGGAACACAGATACGCAGTATTTT
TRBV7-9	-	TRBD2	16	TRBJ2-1	CASSSRTSGRINEQFF	TGTGCCAGCAGCTCACGGACTAGCGGAAGAATCAATGAGCAGTTCTTC
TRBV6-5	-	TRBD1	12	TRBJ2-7	CASRRQGGEQYF	TGTGCCAGCAGGAGACAGGGGGGAGAGCAGTACTTC
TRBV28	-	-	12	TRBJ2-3	CASTSSTDTQYF	TGTGCCAGCACGTCTAGCACAGATACGCAGTATTTT
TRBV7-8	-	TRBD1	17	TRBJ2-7	CASSLGLAGQVTYEQYF	TGTGCCAGCAGCTTAGGCTTGGCGGGACAGGTCACCTACGAGCAGTACTTC
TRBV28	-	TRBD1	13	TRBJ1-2	CASSLGQGYGYTF	TGTGCCAGCAGTCTCGGACAGGGGTATGGCTACACCTTC
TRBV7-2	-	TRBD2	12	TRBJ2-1	CASSLLAGRQFF	TGTGCCAGCAGCTTATTAGCGGGGAGGCAGTTCTTC
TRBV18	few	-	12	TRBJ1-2	CASSHDIYGYTF	TGTGCCAGCTCACACGACATCTATGGCTACACCTTC
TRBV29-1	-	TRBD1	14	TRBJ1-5	CSVTGGSGNQPQHF	TGCAGCGTGACAGGGGGCAGCGGCAATCAGCCCCAGCATTTT
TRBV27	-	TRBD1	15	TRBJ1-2	CASRDGQGKEYGYTF	TGTGCCAGCAGAGATGGACAGGGGAAGGAGTATGGCTACACCTTC
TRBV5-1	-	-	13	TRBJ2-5	CASSDALQETQYF	TGCGCCAGCAGCGACGCGCTTCAAGAGACCCAGTACTTC
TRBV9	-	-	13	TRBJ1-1	CASSSGFGTEAFF	TGTGCCAGCAGCTCAGGGTTCGGCACTGAAGCTTTCTTT
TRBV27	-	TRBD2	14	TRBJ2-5	CASSPLGTRETQYF	TGTGCCAGCAGTCCGCTCGGGACTAGGGAGACCCAGTACTTC
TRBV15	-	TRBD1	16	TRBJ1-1	CATSRELTGRATEAFF	TGTGCCACCAGCAGAGAATTGACAGGGAGGGCCACTGAAGCTTTCTTT
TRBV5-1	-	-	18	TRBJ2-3	CASSLFLANRVSTDTQYF	TGCGCCAGCAGCTTGTTCTTGGCTAATCGGGTTAGCACAGATACGCAGTATTTT
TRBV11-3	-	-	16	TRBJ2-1	CASSSPVRGFYNEQFF	TGTGCCAGCAGCTCCCCGGTGAGAGGGTTTTACAATGAGCAGTTCTTC
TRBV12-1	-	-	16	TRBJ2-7	CASSPRDRGSSYEQYF	TGTGCCAGCAGCCCGAGGGACAGGGGGAGCTCCTACGAGCAGTACTTC
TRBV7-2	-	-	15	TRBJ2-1	CASNGGMYTYNEQFF	TGTGCCAGCAATGGCGGGATGTATACCTACAATGAGCAGTTCTTC
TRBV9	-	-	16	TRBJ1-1	CASSVAGQGKGTEAFF	TGTGCCAGCAGCGTAGCGGGGCAGGGAAAGGGCACTGAAGCTTTCTTT
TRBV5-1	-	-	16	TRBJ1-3	CASSPDSLVSGNTIYF	TGCGCCAGCAGCCCGGACAGCTTAGTTAGTGGAAACACCATATATTTT
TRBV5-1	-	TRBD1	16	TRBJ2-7	CASSFGPGQGSPEQYF	TGCGCCAGCAGCTTCGGCCCCGGACAGGGTTCTCCCGAGCAGTACTTC
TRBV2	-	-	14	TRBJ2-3	CASRTESSTDTQYF	TGTGCCAGCAGGACAGAGTCGAGCACAGATACGCAGTATTTT
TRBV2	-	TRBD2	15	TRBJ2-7	CASSEVGTSGVEQYF	TGTGCCAGCAGTGAAGTGGGGACTAGCGGGGTTGAGCAGTACTTC
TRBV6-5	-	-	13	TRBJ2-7	CASKDPVTYEQYF	TGTGCCAGCAAGGACCCCGTTACCTACGAGCAGTACTTC